The T cell receptor (beta chain) under discussion was sequenced for a study of CD8 T cells in Susac syndrome. The wider study: Among sequenced Susac syndrome patients, 5 or 6 had active disease and under ten were in remission.

Random hexamers served to reverse transcribe roughly 0.5 to 1 ug RNA. By means of immunoSEQ multiplex PCR, TCR beta CDR3 spanning 54 Vbeta and 13 Jbeta underwent amplification. TCRdb re-called the immunoSEQ multiplex PCR reads with MiXCR, one entry per CDR3 protein. The repertoire holds approximately 180,000 distinct CDR3 sequences, roughly 94% seen once, with approximately 0.099% in the top ten. Trimming took off 2 bases at V and 6 bases at J, with 14 bases between the two ends. The CDR3 loop spans 13 amino acids. Germline V gene sequence: CDR1 GTSNPN, CDR2 SVGIG (reference sequence). The Susac syndrome patients fit the recently defined diagnostic criteria for definite or probable disease.

This chain joins TRBV30 and TRBJ2-7; no clear D gene. Sequenced: CD4+ T cells from PBMCs. The sequence derives from a human donor with Susac syndrome. CDR3 DNA: TGTGCCTGGAGTTTTACCTCATCGGGCGAGCAGTACTTC. Translated, it gives CAWSFTSSGEQYF.